The 20 T cell receptor beta chains below all came from one sample that was sequenced in a study of CD8+CD57+ T cells in acquired aplastic anemia. CDR3 and TCR beta VDJ profiling relied on a genomic DNA template. One entry per CDR3 protein results from TCRdb running MiXCR on the reads. The sample records about 270,000 distinct CDR3 sequences, 82% being singletons. Sequencing involved patients with CD8+CD57+ cell expansion previously shown by flow cytometry. The sequencing sample was made of sorted CD4+, CD8+, or CD8+CD57+ T cells (not recorded which) from PBMCs. These receptor sequences come from a human donor with aplastic anemia.

The chain uses TRBV7-6 and TRBJ2-7, with D tentatively TRBD1 (5 bases). In germline, CDR1 is SGHVS, CDR2 FNYEAQ. This CDR3 is built from 14 residues. V lost 1 base and J 2 bases, leaving 9 bases between the germline ends. CDR3 residues: CASSLVGQTYEQYF. The CDR3 coding sequence is TGTGCCAGCAGCTTAGTAGGACAAACCTACGAGCAGTACTTC.

About this clonotype: One end of the junction fails to match germline, which may point to a read error. This chain uses TRBV2 with TRBJ2-4; D could derive from TRBD1 or TRBD2 (6 bases each). Germline loops: CDR1 SNHLY, CDR2 FYNNEI. The CDR3 contains 13 residues. The chain's CDR3 is CASGDGGTITQFF. The CDR3 DNA sequence: TGTGCCAGCGGGGACGGGGGCACCATTACGCAGTTTTTT.

Points on this clonotype: The CDR3 does not end in the conserved phenylalanine or tryptophan, so this is likely a read error. The DNA is omitted, as the CDR3 cannot be located on it reliably, and the CDR3 follows TCRdb's listing. This chain joins TRBV2 and TRBJ1-6. Termini included, the CDR3 measures 16 amino acids. Germline CDR1 is SNHLY and CDR2 is FYNNEI. CDR3 region: CASSVGSDTQYFPLDT.

In its sample, this clonotype was seen once. This likely comes from a read error, as the CDR3 has no conserved phenylalanine or tryptophan at its end. Because the CDR3's place on the DNA is in doubt, the DNA is left out and the CDR3 is given as listed by TCRdb. V usage is TRBV9 and J usage is TRBJ2-3; the D segment call TRBD1 is taken from the table without a DNA check. The germline V gene has CDR1 SGDLS and CDR2 YYNGEE. The CDR3 spans 13 residues, counting both ends. CDR3 residues: CASSVGVTRNQPH.

Worth noting for this clonotype: A much larger clone is a single base away; this may be a read error. The chain is built from TRBV7-9 and TRBJ1-1, with TRBD1 as a possible D gene (5 bases). The CDR3 contains 16 residues. CDR1 is SEHNR, CDR2 FQNEAQ, per germline (reference sequence). Trimming shortened V by 3 bases and J by 11 bases, and 25 bases separated the two germline ends. CDR3 nucleotides: TGTGCCAGCAGCTTTCAAAGAAGCGGGGGGAGCAATGAGGCTTTCTTT. Amino acids: CASSFQRSGGSNEAFF.

For this clonotype: The DNA is omitted, as the CDR3 cannot be located on it reliably, and the CDR3 follows TCRdb's listing. The chain links TRBV7-8 to TRBJ2-3. The CDR3 spans 13 amino acids, including both terminal residues. Germline assignment: CDR1 SGHVS and CDR2 FQNEAQ. Here the CDR3 reads CASSFYICSGQYF.

A note on this clonotype: One junction end does not reproduce the germline sequence, and a read error may be involved. The CDR3 is CASSVAGRDKTYF. Written as DNA, the CDR3 is TGTGCCAGCAGCGTAGCGGGAAGAGATAAGACGTATTTT. The chain links TRBV7-8 to TRBJ2-3; 8 nucleotides line up with TRBD2. The CDR3 length is 13 residues. Germline CDR1 reads SGHVS; CDR2 reads FQNEAQ.

The V gene is TRBV19, the J gene TRBJ1-2; TRBD1 matches 8 bases. The V gene's germline CDR1 is LNHDA and CDR2 SQIVND (reference sequence). The CDR3 is 13 residues long. V gave up 4 bases and J gave up 7 bases; unmatched junction bases: 5. CDR3 residues: CASSTTGDGGYTF. The CDR3 DNA reads as TGTGCCAGTAGTACGACAGGGGACGGTGGCTACACCTTC.

The chain carries TRBV7-2 and TRBJ2-3, with D perhaps matching TRBD2 (6 bases). Trimming took off 0 bases at V and 11 bases at J, with 18 bases between the two ends. The CDR3 has 15 amino acids. Germline V gene data show CDR1 as SGHTA and CDR2 as FQGNSA. The CDR3 loop reads CASSLAGGRKTKQYF. The CDR3 bases are TGTGCCAGCAGCTTAGCGGGAGGTCGCAAAACTAAGCAGTATTTT.

Of note for this clonotype: Since no conserved phenylalanine or tryptophan closes the CDR3, a read error is the likely cause. Because the CDR3's place on the DNA is in doubt, the DNA is left out and the CDR3 is given as listed by TCRdb. The genes are TRBV2 and TRBJ1-1; the table assigns TRBD1, which was not confirmed against the DNA. Germline CDR1 is SNHLY and CDR2 is FYNNEI. The CDR3 comprises 15 residues, both ends counted. The CDR3 is CASGDDRTDTKESFL.

The CDR3 protein is CASSDGEASTQSQYF. CDR3 nucleotide sequence: TGTGCCAGCAGCGACGGGGAGGCGTCTACGCAGTCTCAGTACTTC. This chain links TRBV2 with TRBJ2-5, with TRBD2 as a possible D gene (6 bases). Germline CDR1 is SNHLY and CDR2 is FYNNEI. This CDR3 contains 15 residues. V dropped 6 bases and J dropped 11 bases, with 25 bases sitting between them.

The chain couples TRBV11-1 to TRBJ1-1; maybe TRBD1 (5 bases). CDR3 size: 16 residues. Germline loops: CDR1 SGHAT, CDR2 FQDESV (reference sequence). Trimming cost V 6 bases and J 0 bases, with 17 bases left between them. CDR3 sequence (DNA): TGTGCCAGCAGAGGGGCTCCGGTCGTCTTGAACACTGAAGCTTTCTTT. Its translation: CASRGAPVVLNTEAFF.

The table lists this clonotype with a count of one. The chain has TRBV7-6 and TRBJ2-7, with unresolved D. The CDR3 is 14 amino acids. The germline V and J ends were trimmed by 8 bases and 6 bases, with 20 bases remaining between them. Germline CDR1 and CDR2: SGHVS and FNYEAQ. The CDR3 here is CASGPTDAPLEQYF. In DNA, the CDR3 is TGTGCCAGCGGCCCTACGGATGCCCCCCTCGAGCAGTACTTC.

This clonotype has a single count. Germline is not matched at one junction end, which may reflect a read error. The V and J genes are TRBV7-6 and TRBJ2-1; no reliable D call. Germline V gene sequence: CDR1 SGHVS, CDR2 FNYEAQ. This CDR3 comprises 15 residues. The CDR3: CASSLDAPANNEEFF. The CDR3, as DNA: TGTGCCAGCAGCTTGGACGCCCCCGCGAACAATGAGGAGTTCTTC.

Comments on this clonotype: A read error is likely, as this CDR3 ends without the conserved phenylalanine or tryptophan. No DNA is shown, since the ends of the CDR3 on it are uncertain; the CDR3 is the one TCRdb lists. V gene TRBV7-2 combines with J gene TRBJ2-3; the table's D call TRBD2 went unverified against the DNA. Per germline, CDR1 SGHTA and CDR2 FQGNSA. The CDR3 spans 13 amino acids, including both terminal residues. This chain's CDR3 is CASSLGGGHNTYY.

This clonotype was counted at least ten times. The V call is TRBV20-1, the J call TRBJ1-2; 7 bases are a match to TRBD1. Germline values: CDR1 DFQATT, CDR2 SNEGSKA (reference sequence). The J segment lost 3 bases and the V segment lost 2 bases, leaving 6 bases of the junction unmatched. The CDR3 length is 14 residues. CDR3 nucleotide sequence: TGCAGTGCTAGACTCACAGGGGTTGACTATGGCTACACCTTC. It yields the protein CSARLTGVDYGYTF.

The genes are TRBV20-1 and TRBJ2-1, with TRBD2 matching 11 bases. In germline, CDR1 is DFQATT, CDR2 SNEGSKA (reference sequence). This CDR3 comprises 14 residues. J lost 6 bases, V lost 5 bases, and 6 bases had no gene match. In DNA, the CDR3 is TGCAGTGCTGTCGGGACTAGCGGCGCCAATGAGCAGTTCTTC. Protein product: CSAVGTSGANEQFF.

There are a few counts of this clonotype. This chain uses TRBV9 with TRBJ1-1; possible D gene TRBD1, 6 bases. The V and J ends lost 7 bases and 1 base respectively, with 17 bases between them. The CDR3 is made up of 15 amino acids. The germline gives CDR1 SGDLS, CDR2 YYNGEE. The CDR3 DNA reads TGTGCCAGCGGCGGAGATCTGACAGGGAACACTGAAGCTTTCTTT. Translated: CASGGDLTGNTEAFF.

This chain's CDR3 is CASSYAQGSQEPYF. For the CDR3, the DNA is TGTGCCAGCAGCTATGCACAGGGGTCTCAAGAGCCGTATTTT. The chain couples TRBV7-8 to TRBJ2-3, with 7 positions matching TRBD1. With V trimmed by 4 bases and J by 14 bases, 15 bases remained unmatched. This CDR3 contains 14 residues. CDR1 is SGHVS, CDR2 FQNEAQ, per germline.

This clonotype was counted a few times. J is TRBJ1-1 and V is TRBV12-3 or TRBV12-4; TRBD1 matches 9 bases. The CDR3 is 15 residues long. After removal of 3 bases from V and 4 bases from J, the junction contained 6 bases not matched to a gene. CDR3 residues: CASSFGTGPGTEAFF. In nucleotides, the CDR3 is TGTGCCAGCAGTTTTGGGACAGGGCCTGGCACTGAAGCTTTCTTT.